This T cell receptor (beta chain) comes out of a study of T cells in Graves' hyperthyroidism and ophthalmopathy. Study findings and constraints: Blood also carried most thyroid clonotypes expanded above 0.001. Stable hyperthyroidism and ophthalmopathy were separated using 13 V-J signatures.

This clonotype appeared many times. The antigen is undetermined. The hyperthyroidism was newly diagnosed and had lasted under 2 months; the patients were aged 18 to 65. Clinical symptoms, serum thyroxine and TRAb, thyroid ultrasound and orbital computed tomography were used for the diagnoses. Authors of the study amplified TCR beta CDR3 regions from RNA transcripts. The HTBI primer set served for first-round RT-PCR of the TCR CDR3. TCRdb called the multiplex PCR reads again in MiXCR, with one record for every CDR3 protein. The profile covers under 650,000 distinct CDR3 sequences, with around 15% appearing a single time and 3.8% taken by the ten largest. This CDR3 has 13 amino acids. Trimming left V 1 base short and J 2 bases short, with 8 bases between. The germline CDR1 and CDR2 sequences are DFQATT and SNEGSKA (reference sequence).

This TCR was sampled from a young woman with Graves' hyperthyroidism. The chain combines TRBV20-1 with TRBJ2-5; possible D gene TRBD1, 5 bases. The sequenced sample was blood. This CDR3 reads CSARVTGQETQYF. CDR3 DNA sequence: TGCAGTGCTAGAGTCACAGGTCAAGAGACCCAGTACTTC.